This T cell receptor (beta chain) stems from a study of early T cells in non-severe SARS-CoV-2 infection (dated by TCRdb to about 2021). Study-wide context: Because TCR sequencing was done on bulk RNA from unsorted whole blood, the alpha and beta chains could not be paired. Results and caveats for the whole study, not just this receptor: Matching against VDJdb was skewed toward anti-spike CD8 responses, likely underestimated virus-specific expansions, and missed private and CD4 specificities.

The study was a case-control design nested within a healthcare worker cohort in London, UK, with weekly nasopharyngeal swab PCR tests and blood sampling. Healthcare workers were recruited during the week of the UK lockdown, between 23 and 31 March 2020, and followed weekly for up to roughly 15 weeks. The method behind the library was 5' RACE. Sequencing relied on a NextSeq 500. To correct for sequencing error and PCR bias, the TCR library protocol tagged individual cDNA molecules with unique molecular identifiers. Both TCR alpha and beta chains were sequenced, and tight co-correlation was observed between alpha and beta sequence abundances in each sample. Regarding the original processing steps: V gene, J gene and CDR3 annotation of TCR sequences was performed with Decombinator V4. Expanded TCRs were defined as changing significantly between any two time points under a Poisson model with p below 0.0001. TCR abundances were normalised to the total number of TCRs sequenced in each sample and reported as counts per million. TRAV1-2 paired with TRAJ12, TRAJ20 or TRAJ33 defined MAIT TCRs, while TRAV10 paired with TRAJ18 defined iNKT TCRs. VDJdb, accessed 1 November 2021, was searched for CMV, EBV and SARS-CoV-2 annotated TCRs, excluding TCRs annotated for multiple antigens. TCRdb handled the public reads itself, with Q25 trimming in fastp and clone calling in MiXCR, and kept productive beta chains. Records with the same CDR3 protein are collapsed into one entry carrying the most frequent genes and DNA. These V and J calls are TCRdb output, not the study's own analysis. The sample data list around 60,000 distinct CDR3 sequences, and roughly a tenth of these were observed just once. 8.5% to 9.5% of the sample goes to the ten largest clones.

From a lookup of the germline V gene, CDR1 and CDR2 are SGHDN and FVKESK. From the cysteine up to the phenylalanine, the CDR3 has a length of 14 residues. Left in the record is the CDR3 DNA by itself, 42 bases read in frame from the first base. V gives up 1 base and J gives up 4 bases, and the segment between their germline ends measures 10 bases. This clonotype came up many times. Its antigen specificity is not known. Per-nucleotide qualities are absent, and no much larger clonotype sits a single base away. This receptor was identified in an adult who was a healthcare worker with PCR-confirmed SARS-CoV-2 infection or an uninfected control (not recorded which). The sample comprised whole blood. The chain joins TRBV14 to TRBJ1-1; a confident D gene designation cannot be given. In nucleotide form, the sequence is TGTGCCAGCAGCCAAGGGGGATTCGGCACTGAAGCTTTCTTT. This gives the protein CASSQGGFGTEAFF.